The next 5 T cell receptor beta chains were all read from a single sample in a study of T cells in Graves' hyperthyroidism and ophthalmopathy. Amplification targeted TCR beta CDR3 regions from RNA transcripts. With the HTBI primer set, the TCR CDR3 went through a first round of RT-PCR. Each CDR3 protein gets one entry after TCRdb re-called the multiplex PCR reads with MiXCR. The data contain about 290,000 distinct CDR3 sequences, roughly 17% of them singletons. Sequenced sample: blood. The receptors here all came from a man aged 25 to 40 with Graves' hyperthyroidism.

The chain is built from TRBV3-1 and TRBJ2-2; 7 positions agree with TRBD2. The J segment lost 4 bases and the V segment lost 0 bases, leaving 11 bases of the junction unmatched. The length of the CDR3 is 18 residues. Germline CDR1 is LGHDT and CDR2 is YNNKEL (reference sequence). This CDR3 is CASSQDSWGLSSTGELFF. Here the CDR3 DNA reads TGTGCCAGCAGCCAAGACTCGTGGGGACTATCCTCCACCGGGGAGCTGTTTTTT.

This clonotype was recorded many times. V gene TRBV6-1 combines with J gene TRBJ1-5, with TRBD1 matching over 7 bases. This CDR3 region has 15 residues. Germline CDR1 MNHNS, CDR2 SASEGT. V lost 5 bases and J lost 0; bases outside the gene matches: 4. The CDR3 DNA follows: TGTGCCAGCAGTAAGGGGGCAGCTAGCAATCAGCCCCAGCATTTT. This translates into CASSKGAASNQPQHF.

This clonotype showed up many times. V gene TRBV7-2 combines with J gene TRBJ1-3; possible D gene TRBD1, 6 bases. Germline CDR1 is SGHTA and CDR2 is FQGNSA. V shed 5 bases and J shed 10 bases, with 18 bases lying between them. The length of the CDR3 is 14 residues. The CDR3 here is CASSPLDFRGTIYF. CDR3 DNA sequence: TGTGCCAGCAGCCCACTGGACTTCAGGGGTACCATATATTTT.

The sample holds many counts of this clonotype. The chain recombines TRBV5-1 with TRBJ2-2; possibly TRBD2 for D (7 bases). Trimming shortened V by 0 bases and J by 0 bases, and 12 bases separated the two germline ends. Germline assignment: CDR1 SGHRS and CDR2 YFSETQ. This CDR3 has 17 residues. The CDR3 bases are TGCGCCAGCAGCTTGGCCCCGGGGGGCCCGAACACCGGGGAGCTGTTTTTT. Its protein product is CASSLAPGGPNTGELFF. Variable domain in full (rest from reference TRBV5-1 and TRBJ2-2): KAGVTQTPRYLIKTRGQQVTLSCSPISGHRSVSWYQQTPGQGLQFLFEYFSETQRNKGNFPGRFSGRQFSNSRSEMNVSTLELGDSALYLCASSLAPGGPNTGELFFGEGSRLTVL.

This clonotype was detected many times. This sequence joins TRBV2 and TRBJ2-7; TRBD2 agrees at 7 bases. The CDR3 totals 16 residues. V shed 6 bases and J 0 bases; nucleotides not matched to a gene: 11. Germline V CDR1 and CDR2: SNHLY, FYNNEI. In nucleotides, the CDR3 is TGTGCCAGCAGAATGGGGGACTATCGGGTCTCCTACGAGCAGTACTTC. Its protein product is CASRMGDYRVSYEQYF.